This T cell receptor beta chain was sequenced during a study of blood T cell repertoires in COVID-19. The V gene's germline CDR1 is KGHSH and CDR2 LQKENI. The CDR3 runs to 16 residues. Trimming took 3 bases from V and 1 from J; bases not matched to a gene: 8. The repertoire was sequenced with immunoSEQ multiplex PCR; TCRdb's copy has only in-frame clones and lacks some. The repertoire consists of about 170,000 clones, with around 85% occurring once and the leading ten covering roughly 8.4%. The genes are TRBV18 and TRBJ1-2; TRBD1 matches 7 bases. The sequence derives from a woman aged 80 or over with COVID-19, enrolled during active disease. Sample: peripheral blood. Here the CDR3 reads CASSPDRLRVNYGYTF. CDR3 sequence (DNA): TGTGCCAGCTCACCGGACAGGCTCCGGGTTAACTATGGCTACACCTTC.